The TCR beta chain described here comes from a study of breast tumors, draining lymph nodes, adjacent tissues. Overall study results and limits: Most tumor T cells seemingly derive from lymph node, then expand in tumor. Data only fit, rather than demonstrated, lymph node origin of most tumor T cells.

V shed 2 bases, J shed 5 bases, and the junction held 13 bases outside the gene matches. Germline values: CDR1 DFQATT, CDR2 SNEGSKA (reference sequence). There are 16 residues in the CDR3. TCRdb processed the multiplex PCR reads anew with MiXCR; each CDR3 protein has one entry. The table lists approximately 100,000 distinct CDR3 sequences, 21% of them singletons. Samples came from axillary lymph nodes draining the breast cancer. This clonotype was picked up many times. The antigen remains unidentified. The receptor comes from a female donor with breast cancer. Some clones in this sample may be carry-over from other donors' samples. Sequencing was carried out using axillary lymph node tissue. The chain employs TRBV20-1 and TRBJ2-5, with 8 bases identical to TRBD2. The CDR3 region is CSARRAGRAQTETQYF. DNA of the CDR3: TGCAGTGCTAGACGGGCCGGGAGGGCCCAAACGGAGACCCAGTACTTC.